The source of this T cell receptor beta chain is a study of human T cells and chemical hapten exposure. The wider study: Recorded diagnoses among the mostly female patients were alopecia areata, totalis or universalis. Small pooled library volume differences chiefly drove per-sample TCR yield variation.

The library labeled individual cDNA molecules by adding unique molecular identifiers to them. TCRdb re-called the RACE reads with MiXCR, one entry per CDR3 protein. The sample lists approximately 350,000 distinct CDR3 sequences, around 7% occurring once. This CDR3 spans 12 amino acids. CDR1 and CDR2 from the germline V gene are MNHEY and SVGAGI. J gave up 9 bases and V 10 bases, and 8 bases lay outside the gene matches. Regarding time point: patch test 1, 2 weeks after DPC sensitization. Sample treatment: therapeutic diphenylcyclopropenone sensitization with weekly scalp DPC. This clonotype has ten or more counts.

This chain joins TRBV6-5 and TRBJ2-1; TRBD2 agrees at 8 bases. The origin of this receptor is a woman under 30 with alopecia areata. Some clones in this sample may be carry-over from other donors' samples. This specimen was whole blood, taken in connection with sensitization to the hapten diphenylcyclopropenone (DPC). CDR3 nucleotide sequence: TGTGCCACCGAACGGGGGGGAGGTGAGCAGTTCTTC. Translation gives CATERGGGEQFF.